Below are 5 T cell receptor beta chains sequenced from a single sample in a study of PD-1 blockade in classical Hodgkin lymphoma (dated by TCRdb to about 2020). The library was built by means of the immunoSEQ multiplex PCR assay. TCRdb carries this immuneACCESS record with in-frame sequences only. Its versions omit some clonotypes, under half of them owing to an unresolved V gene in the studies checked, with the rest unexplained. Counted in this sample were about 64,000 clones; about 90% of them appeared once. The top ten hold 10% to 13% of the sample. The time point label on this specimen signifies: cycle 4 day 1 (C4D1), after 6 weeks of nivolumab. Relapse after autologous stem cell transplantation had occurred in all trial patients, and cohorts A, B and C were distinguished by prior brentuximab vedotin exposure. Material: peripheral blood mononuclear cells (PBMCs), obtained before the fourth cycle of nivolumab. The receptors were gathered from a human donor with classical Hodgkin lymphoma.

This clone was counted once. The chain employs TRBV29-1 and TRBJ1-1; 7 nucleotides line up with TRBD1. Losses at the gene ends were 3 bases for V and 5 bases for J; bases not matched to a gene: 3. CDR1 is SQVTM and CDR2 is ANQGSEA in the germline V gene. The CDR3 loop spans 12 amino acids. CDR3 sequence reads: CSVEQGGTEAFF. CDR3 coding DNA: TGCAGCGTTGAGCAGGGGGGGACTGAAGCTTTCTTT.

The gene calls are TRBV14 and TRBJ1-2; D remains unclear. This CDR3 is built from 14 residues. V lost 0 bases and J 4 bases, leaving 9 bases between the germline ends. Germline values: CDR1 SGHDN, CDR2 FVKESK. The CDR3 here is CASSQDGSGYGYTF. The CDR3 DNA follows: TGTGCCAGCAGCCAAGATGGATCGGGCTATGGCTACACCTTC.

CDR3 region: CASTVERGMGYTF. The CDR3 DNA is TGTGCCAGCACCGTAGAGAGGGGGATGGGCTACACCTTC. The chain links TRBV5-6 to TRBJ1-2, with TRBD1 as a possible D gene (6 bases). The CDR3 is 13 residues long. Germline CDR1 is SGHDT and CDR2 is YYEEEE. With 6 bases removed from V and 8 bases from J, the gap between germline ends came to 17 bases.

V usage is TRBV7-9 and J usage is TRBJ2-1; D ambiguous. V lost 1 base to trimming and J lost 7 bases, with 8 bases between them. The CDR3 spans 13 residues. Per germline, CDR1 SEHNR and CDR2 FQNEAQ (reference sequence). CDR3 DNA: TGTGCCAGCAGCTTAGAGGCAGAGAATGAGCAGTTCTTC. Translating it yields CASSLEAENEQFF. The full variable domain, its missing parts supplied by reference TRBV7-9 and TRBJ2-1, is DTGVSQNPRHKITKRGQNVTFRCDPISEHNRLYWYRQTLGQGPEFLTYFQNEAQLEKSRLLSDRFSAERPKGSFSTLEIQRTEQGDSAMYLCASSLEAENEQFFGPGTRLTVL.

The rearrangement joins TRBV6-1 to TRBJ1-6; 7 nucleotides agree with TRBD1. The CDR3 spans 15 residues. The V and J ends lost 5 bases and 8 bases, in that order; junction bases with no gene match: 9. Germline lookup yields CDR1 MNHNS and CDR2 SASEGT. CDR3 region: CASSQRDSKDSPLHF. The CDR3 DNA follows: TGTGCCAGCAGTCAAAGGGACAGTAAGGATTCACCCCTCCACTTT.